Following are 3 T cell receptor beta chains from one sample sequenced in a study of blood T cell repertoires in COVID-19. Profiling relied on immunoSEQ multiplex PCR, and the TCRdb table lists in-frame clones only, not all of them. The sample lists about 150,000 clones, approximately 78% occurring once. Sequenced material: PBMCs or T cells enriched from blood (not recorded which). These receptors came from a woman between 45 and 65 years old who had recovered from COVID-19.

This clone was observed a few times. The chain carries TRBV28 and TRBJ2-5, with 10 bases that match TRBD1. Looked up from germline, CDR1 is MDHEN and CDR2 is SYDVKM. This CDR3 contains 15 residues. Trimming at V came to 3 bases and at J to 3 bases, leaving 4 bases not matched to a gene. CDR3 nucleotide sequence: TGTGCCAGCAGTTTTTTCGGGACAGGGGAAGAGACCCAGTACTTC. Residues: CASSFFGTGEETQYF. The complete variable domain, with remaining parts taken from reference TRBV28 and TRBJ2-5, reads DVKVTQSSRYLVKRTGEKVFLECVQDMDHENMFWYRQDPGLGLRLIYFSYDVKMKEKGDIPEGYSVSREKKERFSLILESASTNQTSMYLCASSFFGTGEETQYFGPGTRLLVL.

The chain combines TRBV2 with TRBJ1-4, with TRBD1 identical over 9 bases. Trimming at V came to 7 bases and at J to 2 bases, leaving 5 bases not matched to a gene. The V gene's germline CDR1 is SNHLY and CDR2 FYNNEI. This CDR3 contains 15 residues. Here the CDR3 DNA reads TGTGCCAGCATCCTAGACAGGGGGACTAATGAAAAACTGTTTTTT. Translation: CASILDRGTNEKLFF.

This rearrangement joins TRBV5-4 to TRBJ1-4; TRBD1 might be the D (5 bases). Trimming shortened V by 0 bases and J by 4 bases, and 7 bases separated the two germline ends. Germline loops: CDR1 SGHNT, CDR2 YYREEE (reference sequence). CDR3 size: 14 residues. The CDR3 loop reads CASSLGTNNEKLFF. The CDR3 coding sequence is TGTGCCAGCAGCTTGGGGACAAATAATGAAAAACTGTTTTTT.